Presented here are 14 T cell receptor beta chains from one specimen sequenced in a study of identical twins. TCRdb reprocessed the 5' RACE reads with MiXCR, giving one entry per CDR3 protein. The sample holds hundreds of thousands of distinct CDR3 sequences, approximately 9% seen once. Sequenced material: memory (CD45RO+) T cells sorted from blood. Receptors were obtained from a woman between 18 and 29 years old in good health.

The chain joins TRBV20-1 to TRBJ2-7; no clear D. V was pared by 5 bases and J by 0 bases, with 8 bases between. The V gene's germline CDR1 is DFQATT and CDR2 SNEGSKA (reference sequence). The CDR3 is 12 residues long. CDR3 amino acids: CSAFPSSYEQYF. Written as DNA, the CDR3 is TGCAGTGCTTTCCCCTCCTCCTACGAGCAGTACTTC.

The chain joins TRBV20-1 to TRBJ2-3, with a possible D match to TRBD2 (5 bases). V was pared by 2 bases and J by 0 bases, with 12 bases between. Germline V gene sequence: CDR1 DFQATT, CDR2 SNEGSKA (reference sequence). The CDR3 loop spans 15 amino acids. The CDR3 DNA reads TGCAGTGCTAGAAACCCCTTAGCGAGCACAGATACGCAGTATTTT. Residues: CSARNPLASTDTQYF.

Here the CDR3 DNA reads TGTGCCAGTGTCTTTCGGGGAATGGTCAACGAGCAGTACTTC. Translated, it gives CASVFRGMVNEQYF. This chain joins TRBV13 and TRBJ2-7; D is possibly TRBD2 (5 bases). Trimming shortened V by 9 bases and J by 5 bases, and 20 bases separated the two germline ends. Per germline, CDR1 PRHDT and CDR2 FYEKMQ (reference sequence). CDR3 length equals 14 residues.

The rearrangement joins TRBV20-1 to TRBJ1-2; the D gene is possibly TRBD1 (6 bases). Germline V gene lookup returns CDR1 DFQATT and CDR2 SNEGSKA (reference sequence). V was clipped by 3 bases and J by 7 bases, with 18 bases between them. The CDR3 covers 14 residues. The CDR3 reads CSASGRGALGGYTF. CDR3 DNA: TGCAGTGCTAGCGGGCGGGGGGCCCTAGGTGGCTACACCTTC.

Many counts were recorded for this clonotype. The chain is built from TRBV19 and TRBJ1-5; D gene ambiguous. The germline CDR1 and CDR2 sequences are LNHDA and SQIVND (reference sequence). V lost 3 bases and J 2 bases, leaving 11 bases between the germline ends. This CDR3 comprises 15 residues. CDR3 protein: CASSIKGSGNQPQHF. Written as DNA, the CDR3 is TGTGCCAGTAGTATTAAAGGGTCGGGCAATCAGCCCCAGCATTTT.

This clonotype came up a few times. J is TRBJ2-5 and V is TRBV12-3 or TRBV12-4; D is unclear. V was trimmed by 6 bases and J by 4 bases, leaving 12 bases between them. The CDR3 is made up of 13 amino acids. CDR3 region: CASRTNYLETQYF. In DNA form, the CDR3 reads TGTGCCAGCAGAACAAACTATCTAGAGACCCAGTACTTC.

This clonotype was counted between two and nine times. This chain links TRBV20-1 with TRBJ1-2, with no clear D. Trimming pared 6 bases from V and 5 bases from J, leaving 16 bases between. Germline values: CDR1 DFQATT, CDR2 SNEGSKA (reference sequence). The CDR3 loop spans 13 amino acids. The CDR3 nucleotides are TGCAGTGCCGAGACGGAGACCTATTATGGCTACACCTTC. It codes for CSAETETYYGYTF.

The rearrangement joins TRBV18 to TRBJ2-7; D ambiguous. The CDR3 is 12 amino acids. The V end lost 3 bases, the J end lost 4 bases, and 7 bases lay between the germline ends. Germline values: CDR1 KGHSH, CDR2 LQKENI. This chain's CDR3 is CASSPSLYEQYF. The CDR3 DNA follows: TGTGCCAGCTCACCTTCTCTATACGAGCAGTACTTC.

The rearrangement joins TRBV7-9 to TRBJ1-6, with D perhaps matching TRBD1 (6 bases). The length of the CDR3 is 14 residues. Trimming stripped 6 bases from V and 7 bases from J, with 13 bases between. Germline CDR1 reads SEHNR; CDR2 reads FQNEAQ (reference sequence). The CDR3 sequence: CASRSTGTNSPLHF. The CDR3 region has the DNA TGTGCCAGCAGATCAACAGGGACCAATTCACCCCTCCACTTT.

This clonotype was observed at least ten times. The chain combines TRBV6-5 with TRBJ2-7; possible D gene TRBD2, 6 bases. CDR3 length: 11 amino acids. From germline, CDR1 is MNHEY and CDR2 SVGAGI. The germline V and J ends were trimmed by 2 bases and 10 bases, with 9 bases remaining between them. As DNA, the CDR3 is TGTGCCAGCAGTTACGTCGGGAGTCAGTACTTC. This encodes CASSYVGSQYF.

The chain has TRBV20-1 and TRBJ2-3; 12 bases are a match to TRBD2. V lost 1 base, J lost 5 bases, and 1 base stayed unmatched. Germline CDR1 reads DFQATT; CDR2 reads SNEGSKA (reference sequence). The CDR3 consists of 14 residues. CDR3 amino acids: CSARGLAGEDTQYF. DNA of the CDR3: TGCAGTGCTAGAGGACTAGCGGGAGAAGATACGCAGTATTTT.

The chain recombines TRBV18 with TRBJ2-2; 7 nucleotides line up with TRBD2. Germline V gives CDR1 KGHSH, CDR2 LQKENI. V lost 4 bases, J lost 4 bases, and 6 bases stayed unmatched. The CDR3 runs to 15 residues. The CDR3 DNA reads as TGTGCCAGCTCACTCGGACTAGTGGCCACCGGGGAGCTGTTTTTT. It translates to CASSLGLVATGELFF.

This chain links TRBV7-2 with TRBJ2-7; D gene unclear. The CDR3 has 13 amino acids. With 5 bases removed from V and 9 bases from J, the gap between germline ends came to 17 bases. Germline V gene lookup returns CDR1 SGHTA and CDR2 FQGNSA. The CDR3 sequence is CASSADTRAGQYF. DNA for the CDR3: TGTGCCAGCAGCGCCGATACCCGGGCCGGGCAGTACTTC.

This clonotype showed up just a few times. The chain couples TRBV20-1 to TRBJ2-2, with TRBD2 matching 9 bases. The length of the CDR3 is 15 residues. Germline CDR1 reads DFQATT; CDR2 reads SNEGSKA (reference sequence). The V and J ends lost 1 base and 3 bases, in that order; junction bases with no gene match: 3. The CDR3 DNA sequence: TGCAGTGCTAGAGTTCGACTAGCGGACACCGGGGAGCTGTTTTTT. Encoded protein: CSARVRLADTGELFF.